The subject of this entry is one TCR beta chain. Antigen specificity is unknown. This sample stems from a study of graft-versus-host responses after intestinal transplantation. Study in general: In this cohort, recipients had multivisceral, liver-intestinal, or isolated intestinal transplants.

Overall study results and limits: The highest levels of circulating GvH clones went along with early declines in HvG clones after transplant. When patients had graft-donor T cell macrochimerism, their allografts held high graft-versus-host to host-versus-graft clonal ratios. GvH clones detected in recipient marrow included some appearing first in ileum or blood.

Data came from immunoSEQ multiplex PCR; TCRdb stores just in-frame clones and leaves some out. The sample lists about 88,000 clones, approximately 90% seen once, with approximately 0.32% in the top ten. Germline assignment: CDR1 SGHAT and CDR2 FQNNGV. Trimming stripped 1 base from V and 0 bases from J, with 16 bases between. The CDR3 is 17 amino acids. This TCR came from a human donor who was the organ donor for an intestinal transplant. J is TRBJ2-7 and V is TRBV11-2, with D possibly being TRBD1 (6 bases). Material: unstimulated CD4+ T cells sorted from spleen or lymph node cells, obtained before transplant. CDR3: CASSLARMGHNSYEQYF. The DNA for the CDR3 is TGTGCCAGCAGCTTAGCTCGAATGGGACACAACTCCTACGAGCAGTACTTC.